The 18 T cell receptor beta chains reported below all come from one sample, sequenced in a study of blood T cell repertoires in COVID-19. Some clones are missing from TCRdb's copy, which holds only in-frame ones; the method was immunoSEQ multiplex PCR. The sample has about 140,000 clones, over 60% seen once. Sequences were obtained from peripheral blood. All receptors come from a man older than 75 with acute or convalescent COVID-19.

The rearrangement links TRBV5-4 to TRBJ2-6; no reliable D call. Per the germline V gene, CDR1 is SGHNT and CDR2 is YYREEE (reference sequence). V lost 4 bases to trimming and J lost 1 base, with 12 bases between them. The CDR3 extends over 16 amino acids. CDR3 amino acids: CASSPYGISGANVLTF. The CDR3, as DNA: TGTGCCAGCAGCCCTTATGGCATTTCTGGGGCCAACGTCCTGACTTTC.

The chain has TRBV6-6 and TRBJ2-3; 7 bases are a match to TRBD1. The CDR3 sequence is 14 residues long. Trimming at V came to 3 bases and at J to 2 bases, leaving 2 bases not matched to a gene. The V gene's germline CDR1 is MNHNY and CDR2 SVGAGI (reference sequence). The CDR3 reads CASSYGTDTDTQYF. For the CDR3, the DNA is TGTGCCAGCAGTTATGGGACAGACACAGATACGCAGTATTTT.

A single count supports this clone. The chain recombines TRBV23-1 with TRBJ1-5; 7 bases agree with TRBD1. TRBV23-1 is known as an ORF, though its function is uncertain. V lost 2 bases to trimming and J lost 0 bases; unmatched junction nucleotides: 7. The CDR3 spans 17 residues. The CDR3 DNA is TGCGCCAGCAGTCAACCGGGACAGCCTTATAGCAATCAGCCCCAGCATTTT. Translation: CASSQPGQPYSNQPQHF.

J is TRBJ1-1 and V is TRBV9; TRBD1 agrees at 10 bases. The germline gives CDR1 SGDLS, CDR2 YYNGEE. With V trimmed by 5 bases and J by 5 bases, 6 bases remained unmatched. The CDR3 runs to 14 residues. CDR3 sequence reads: CASSYRDRGTEAFF. The CDR3, as DNA: TGTGCCAGCAGTTACCGGGACAGGGGTACTGAAGCTTTCTTT.

The chain carries TRBV6-6 and TRBJ1-6, with D perhaps TRBD1 (6 bases). With 6 bases removed from V and 5 bases from J, the gap between germline ends came to 11 bases. CDR1 MNHNY and CDR2 SVGAGI come from the germline V gene (reference sequence). The CDR3 covers 14 residues. The CDR3 reads CASSPGQNNSPLHF. The CDR3 DNA reads as TGTGCCAGCAGCCCTGGACAGAATAATTCACCCCTCCACTTT.

This chain uses TRBV7-3 with TRBJ2-7, with D perhaps matching TRBD2 (6 bases). Trimming took off 2 bases at V and 6 bases at J, with 11 bases between the two ends. Germline CDR1 is SGHTA and CDR2 is FQGTGA. The CDR3 totals 13 residues. The CDR3 is CASSLPLGGEQYF. The CDR3 coding sequence is TGTGCCAGCAGCTTACCCCTCGGGGGCGAGCAGTACTTC. Combining the CDR3 with reference TRBV7-3 and TRBJ2-7 gives the whole variable domain GAGVSQTPSNKVTEKGKYVELRCDPISGHTALYWYRQSLGQGPEFLIYFQGTGAADDSGLPNDRFFAVRPEGSVSTLKIQRTERGDSAVYLCASSLPLGGEQYFGPGTRLTVT.

The CDR3 region has the DNA TGCGCCAGCAGCTTGATGGCAGTCCGTAACACCGGGGAGCTGTTTTTT. Protein sequence: CASSLMAVRNTGELFF. This chain joins TRBV5-1 and TRBJ2-2; D ambiguous. The CDR3 sequence is 16 residues long. CDR1 and CDR2 (germline): SGHRS, YFSETQ. V gave up 1 base and J gave up 2 bases, with 12 bases separating them. The entire variable domain, with the rest obtained from reference TRBV5-1 and TRBJ2-2, is as follows: KAGVTQTPRYLIKTRGQQVTLSCSPISGHRSVSWYQQTPGQGLQFLFEYFSETQRNKGNFPGRFSGRQFSNSRSEMNVSTLELGDSALYLCASSLMAVRNTGELFFGEGSRLTVL.

This rearrangement joins TRBV2 to TRBJ2-1, with 11 bases identical to TRBD1. The CDR3 has 15 residues. Looked up from germline, CDR1 is SNHLY and CDR2 is FYNNEI. Germline trimming cut 6 bases from V and 7 bases from J; bases unmatched to any gene: 8. This CDR3 is CASRTGTGGLNEQFF. The CDR3 nucleotides read TGTGCCAGCAGGACCGGGACAGGGGGGTTAAATGAGCAGTTCTTC.

V is TRBV19 and J is TRBJ2-3, with a possible D match to TRBD1 (5 bases). The V and J ends lost 4 bases and 0 bases respectively, with 14 bases between them. Germline V gene sequence: CDR1 LNHDA, CDR2 SQIVND (reference sequence). The CDR3 runs 16 residues. CDR3 protein: CASSKWTPTSTDTQYF. The DNA for the CDR3 is TGTGCCAGTAGTAAATGGACACCAACTAGCACAGATACGCAGTATTTT. The variable domain in full, completed from reference TRBV19 and TRBJ2-3, reads DGGITQSPKYLFRKEGQNVTLSCEQNLNHDAMYWYRQDPGQGLRLIYYSQIVNDFQKGDIAEGYSVSREKKESFPLTVTSAQKNPTAFYLCASSKWTPTSTDTQYFGPGTRLTVL.

The chain combines TRBV18 with TRBJ1-2; TRBD1 aligns across 9 bases. Germline V gives CDR1 KGHSH, CDR2 LQKENI. With 3 bases clipped from V and 2 bases from J, the junction kept 1 base outside the gene matches. There are 14 residues in the CDR3. The CDR3 bases are TGTGCCAGCTCACCGGGACAGGGCAACTATGGCTACACCTTC. Translated: CASSPGQGNYGYTF.

This chain links TRBV7-8 with TRBJ1-2; D is unresolved. The CDR3 consists of 14 residues. Trimming left V 0 bases short and J 4 bases short, with 9 bases between. In germline, CDR1 is SGHVS, CDR2 FQNEAQ. In DNA, the CDR3 is TGTGCCAGCAGCTTAGCCAGCGGTTCCTATGGCTACACCTTC. Its translation: CASSLASGSYGYTF.

The chain carries TRBV28 and TRBJ1-3; TRBD1 aligns across 10 bases. The length of the CDR3 is 14 residues. The germline CDR1 and CDR2 sequences are MDHEN and SYDVKM. After removal of 8 bases from V and 7 bases from J, the junction contained 8 bases not matched to a gene. The CDR3 DNA follows: TGTGCCAGCGGCGCGGGACAGGGGCGGAACACCATATATTTT. It codes for CASGAGQGRNTIYF.

The rearrangement uses TRBV5-4 and TRBJ1-2, with 7 bases fitting TRBD1. The V and J ends lost 0 bases and 2 bases, in that order; junction bases with no gene match: 4. Germline V gene lookup returns CDR1 SGHNT and CDR2 YYREEE (reference sequence). The CDR3 contains 15 residues. CDR3 residues: CASSLGGQENYGYTF. The CDR3 DNA reads TGTGCCAGCAGCTTGGGTGGACAGGAAAACTATGGCTACACCTTC.

The genes are TRBV3-1 (or the pseudogene TRBV3-2) and TRBJ1-4; 7 positions agree with TRBD1. Trimming at V came to 4 bases and at J to 2 bases, leaving 7 bases not matched to a gene. Germline V CDR1 and CDR2: LGHDT, YNNKEL (reference sequence). The CDR3 is 16 residues long. CDR3 sequence reads: CASSRRNRGTNEKLFF. Written as DNA, the CDR3 is TGTGCCAGCAGCCGCCGGAACAGGGGCACTAATGAAAAACTGTTTTTT.

The chain couples TRBV18 to TRBJ2-3; D remains ambiguous. Trimming removed 4 bases from V and 0 bases from J, with 8 bases in between. The CDR3 covers 14 residues. CDR1 KGHSH and CDR2 LQKENI come from the germline V gene. Written as DNA, the CDR3 is TGTGCCAGCTCACTTGCCGAGAGCACAGATACGCAGTATTTT. This encodes CASSLAESTDTQYF.

This clone was recorded only once. The V call is TRBV19, the J call TRBJ2-4; D might be TRBD1 (5 bases). The CDR3 is made up of 15 amino acids. V lost 3 bases to trimming and J lost 9 bases, with 18 bases between them. Germline V gene lookup returns CDR1 LNHDA and CDR2 SQIVND (reference sequence). CDR3 residues: CASSIPRQGSPIQYF. CDR3 coding DNA: TGTGCCAGTAGTATCCCAAGGCAGGGCAGCCCCATTCAGTACTTC.

The chain employs TRBV28 and TRBJ1-5; D call uncertain. The V gene lost 6 bases and the J gene lost 4 bases, with 16 bases spanning the gap. This CDR3 spans 15 amino acids. Germline CDR1 MDHEN, CDR2 SYDVKM. The CDR3 region is CASREGWGQNQPQHF. The DNA of the CDR3 is TGTGCCAGCAGGGAGGGATGGGGTCAGAATCAGCCCCAGCATTTT.

This chain connects TRBV7-9 to TRBJ1-5, with D maybe TRBD1 (5 bases). V dropped 5 bases and J dropped 2 bases, with 13 bases sitting between them. The length of the CDR3 is 15 residues. Per germline, CDR1 SEHNR and CDR2 FQNEAQ (reference sequence). The CDR3 bases are TGTGCCAGCAGCCCCCAGGGTCAGGGCAATCAGCCCCAGCATTTT. This translates into CASSPQGQGNQPQHF.